The sequence of this T cell receptor beta chain was determined in a study of identical twins. The CDR3 consists of 12 residues. The germline CDR1 and CDR2 sequences are KGHDR and SFDVKD. Trimming pared 4 bases from V and 3 bases from J, leaving 3 bases between. A universal primer binding site was introduced by template switching. The final cDNA contained unique molecular identifiers. TCRdb called the 5' RACE reads again in MiXCR, with one record for every CDR3 protein. The top ten clones hold about 3.6% of a sample with 220,000 or so distinct CDR3 sequences, roughly 7% of them seen once. This clonotype was seen at least ten times. This sample was also put to use in a study of yellow fever vaccine responses in identical twins. That source reports: Twins' vaccine T cell responses reportedly seemed partly convergent and partly personalized.

The sequencing sample was made of memory (CD45RO+) T cells sorted from blood. This sequence joins TRBV24-1 and TRBJ2-1; D uncertain. The TCR was taken from a woman aged 18 to 35 in good health. This CDR3 reads CATSDRYNEQFF. CDR3 nucleotide sequence: TGTGCCACCAGTGACCGCTACAATGAGCAGTTCTTC.